The subject of this entry is one T cell receptor (beta chain). These data come from a study of CD8 T cells in Susac syndrome. V gave up 8 bases and J gave up 7 bases, with 12 bases separating them. Germline V CDR1 and CDR2: MNHNS, SASEGT. This CDR3 region has 13 residues. The T cells that were sequenced for TCR beta were CD8+ and CD4+ cells from blood. Random hexamers primed reverse transcription of about 0.5 to 1 ug RNA. TCRdb ran MiXCR on the immunoSEQ multiplex PCR reads and lists one entry per CDR3 protein. The sample holds about 300,000 distinct CDR3 sequences; approximately 81% are singletons and the top ten take over 0.1%.

The sample consisted of CD8+ T cells from PBMCs. The chain uses TRBV6-1 and TRBJ1-6; possibly TRBD1 for D (5 bases). This TCR was recovered from a human donor with multiple sclerosis. CDR3 nucleotides: TGTGCCAGCGAGACAGACCCAAATTCACCCCTCCACTTT. It is translated as CASETDPNSPLHF.